This T cell receptor (beta chain) was sequenced during a study of control samples from healthy donors and cancer patients. Repertoires were generated with immunoSEQ multiplex PCR, while TCRdb's copy carries only in-frame clones and drops some. The data show tens of thousands of clones, around 90% seen once. The CDR3 covers 15 residues. J lost 8 bases, V lost 3 bases, and 7 bases had no gene match. Germline-derived CDR1 and CDR2 are SGHTA and FQGNSA. Sequencing was done on a sample of PBMCs. The chain recombines TRBV7-2 with TRBJ2-2; 9 bases agree with TRBD2. The TCR sequence derives from a man aged 55 to 70 with head and neck cancer. The CDR3 spells CASSLKRGAFGELFF. CDR3 sequence (DNA): TGTGCCAGCAGCTTGAAGCGGGGGGCGTTTGGGGAGCTGTTTTTT.